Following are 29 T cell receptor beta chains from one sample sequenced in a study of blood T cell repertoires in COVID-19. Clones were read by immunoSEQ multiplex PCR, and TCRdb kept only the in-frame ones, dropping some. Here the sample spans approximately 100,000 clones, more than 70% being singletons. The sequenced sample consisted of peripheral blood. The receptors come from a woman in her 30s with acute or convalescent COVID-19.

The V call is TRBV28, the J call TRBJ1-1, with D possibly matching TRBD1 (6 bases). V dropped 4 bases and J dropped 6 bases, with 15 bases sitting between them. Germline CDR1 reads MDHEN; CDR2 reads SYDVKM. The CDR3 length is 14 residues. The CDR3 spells CASSSGGTLAEAFF. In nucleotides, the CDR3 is TGTGCCAGCAGTTCCGGGGGGACACTCGCTGAAGCTTTCTTT.

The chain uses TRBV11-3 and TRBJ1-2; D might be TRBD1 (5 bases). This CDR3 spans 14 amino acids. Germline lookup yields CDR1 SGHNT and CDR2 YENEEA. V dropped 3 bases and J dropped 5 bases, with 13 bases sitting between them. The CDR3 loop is CASSFRQIGYGYTF. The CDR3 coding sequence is TGTGCCAGCAGCTTTCGACAGATAGGGTATGGCTACACCTTC.

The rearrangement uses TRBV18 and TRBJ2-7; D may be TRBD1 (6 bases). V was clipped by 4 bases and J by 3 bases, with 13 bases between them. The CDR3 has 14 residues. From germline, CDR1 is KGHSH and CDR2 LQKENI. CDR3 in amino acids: CASSQQGRGYEQYF. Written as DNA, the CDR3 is TGTGCCAGCTCACAACAGGGAAGGGGCTACGAGCAGTACTTC.

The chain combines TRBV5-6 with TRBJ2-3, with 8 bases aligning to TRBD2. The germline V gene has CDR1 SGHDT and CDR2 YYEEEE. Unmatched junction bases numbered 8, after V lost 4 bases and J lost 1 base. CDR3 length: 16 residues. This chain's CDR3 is CASSHLRGAGTDTQYF. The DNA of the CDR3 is TGTGCCAGCAGCCACCTGCGGGGGGCGGGCACAGATACGCAGTATTTT.

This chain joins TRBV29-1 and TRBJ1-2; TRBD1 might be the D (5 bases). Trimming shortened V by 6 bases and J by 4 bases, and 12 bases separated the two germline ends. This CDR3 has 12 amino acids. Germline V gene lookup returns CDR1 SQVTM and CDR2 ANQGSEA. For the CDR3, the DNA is TGCAGCGTGGAGACAGAGCGCTATGGCTACACCTTC. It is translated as CSVETERYGYTF.

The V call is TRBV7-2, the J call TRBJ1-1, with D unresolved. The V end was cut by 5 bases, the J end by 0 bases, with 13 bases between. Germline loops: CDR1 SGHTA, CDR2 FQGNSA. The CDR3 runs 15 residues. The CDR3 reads CASSLAGIMNTEAFF. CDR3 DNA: TGTGCCAGCAGCCTCGCGGGGATAATGAACACTGAAGCTTTCTTT.

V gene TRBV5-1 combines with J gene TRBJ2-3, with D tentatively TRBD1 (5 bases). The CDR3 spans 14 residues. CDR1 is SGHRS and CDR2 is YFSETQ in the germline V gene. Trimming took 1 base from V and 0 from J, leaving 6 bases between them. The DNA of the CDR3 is TGCGCCAGCAGCTTGACAGGTAGCACAGATACGCAGTATTTT. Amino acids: CASSLTGSTDTQYF. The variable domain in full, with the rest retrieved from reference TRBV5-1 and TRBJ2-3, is KAGVTQTPRYLIKTRGQQVTLSCSPISGHRSVSWYQQTPGQGLQFLFEYFSETQRNKGNFPGRFSGRQFSNSRSEMNVSTLELGDSALYLCASSLTGSTDTQYFGPGTRLTVL.

Here the CDR3 DNA reads TGCGCCAGCAGCCTGGACAGAACTAACACTGAAGCTTTCTTT. Amino acids: CASSLDRTNTEAFF. The V call is TRBV5-1, the J call TRBJ1-1, with D possibly being TRBD1 (6 bases). The CDR3 runs 14 residues. Trimming cost V 4 bases and J 2 bases, with 12 bases left between them. Germline V gene sequence: CDR1 SGHRS, CDR2 YFSETQ.

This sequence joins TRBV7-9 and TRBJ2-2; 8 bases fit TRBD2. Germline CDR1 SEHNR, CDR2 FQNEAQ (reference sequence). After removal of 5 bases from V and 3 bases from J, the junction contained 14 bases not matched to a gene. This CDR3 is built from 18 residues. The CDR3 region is CASSPPFGLAGDTGELFF. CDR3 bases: TGTGCCAGCAGCCCCCCGTTCGGGCTAGCGGGTGACACCGGGGAGCTGTTTTTT.

The CDR3 region is CASSFISSTDTQYF. The CDR3 DNA sequence: TGCGCCAGCAGCTTTATTAGTAGCACAGATACGCAGTATTTT. The chain employs TRBV5-1 and TRBJ2-3, with unresolved D. V shed 2 bases and J shed 0 bases, with 7 bases lying between them. Germline values: CDR1 SGHRS, CDR2 YFSETQ. This CDR3 contains 14 residues.

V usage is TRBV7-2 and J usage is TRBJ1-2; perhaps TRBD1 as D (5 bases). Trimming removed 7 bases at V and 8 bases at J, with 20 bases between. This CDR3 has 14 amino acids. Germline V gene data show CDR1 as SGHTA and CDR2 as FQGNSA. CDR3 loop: CASTLTGEAVGYTF. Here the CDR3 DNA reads TGTGCCAGCACCCTAACGGGGGAGGCGGTCGGCTACACCTTC.

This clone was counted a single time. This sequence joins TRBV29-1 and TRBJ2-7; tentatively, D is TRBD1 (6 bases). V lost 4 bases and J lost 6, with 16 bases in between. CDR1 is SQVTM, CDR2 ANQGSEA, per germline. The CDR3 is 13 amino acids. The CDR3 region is CSVGGPQGTEQYF. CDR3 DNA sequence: TGCAGCGTTGGAGGTCCACAGGGAACCGAGCAGTACTTC.

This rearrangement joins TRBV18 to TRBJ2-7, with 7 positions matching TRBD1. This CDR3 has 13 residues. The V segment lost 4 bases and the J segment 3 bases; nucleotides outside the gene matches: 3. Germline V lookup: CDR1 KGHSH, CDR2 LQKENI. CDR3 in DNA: TGTGCCAGCTCACGGGACAGAGACTACGAGCAGTACTTC. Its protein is CASSRDRDYEQYF.

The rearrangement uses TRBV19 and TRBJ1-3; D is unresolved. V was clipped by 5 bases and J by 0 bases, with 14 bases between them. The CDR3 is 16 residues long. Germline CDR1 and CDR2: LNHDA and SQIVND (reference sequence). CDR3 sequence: CASSPLPGDSGNTIYF. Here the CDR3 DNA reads TGTGCCAGTAGTCCTCTTCCGGGAGACTCTGGAAACACCATATATTTT.

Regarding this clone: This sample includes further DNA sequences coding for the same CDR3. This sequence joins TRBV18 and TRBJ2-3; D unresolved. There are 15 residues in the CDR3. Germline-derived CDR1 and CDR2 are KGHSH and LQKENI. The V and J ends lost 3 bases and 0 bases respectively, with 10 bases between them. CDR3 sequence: CASSPPGGSTDTQYF. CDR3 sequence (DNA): TGTGCCAGCTCACCCCCTGGCGGCAGCACAGATACGCAGTATTTT.

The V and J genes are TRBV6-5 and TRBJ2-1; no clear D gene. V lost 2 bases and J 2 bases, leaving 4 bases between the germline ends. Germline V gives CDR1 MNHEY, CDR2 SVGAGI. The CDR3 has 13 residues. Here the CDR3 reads CASSYEAYNEQFF. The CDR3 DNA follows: TGTGCCAGCAGTTACGAGGCCTACAATGAGCAGTTCTTC.

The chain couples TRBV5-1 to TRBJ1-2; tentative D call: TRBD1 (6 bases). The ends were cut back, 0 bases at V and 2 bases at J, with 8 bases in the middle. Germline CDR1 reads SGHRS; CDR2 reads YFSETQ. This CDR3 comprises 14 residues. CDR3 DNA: TGCGCCAGCAGCTTGGAGGGGGAAAACTATGGCTACACCTTC. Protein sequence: CASSLEGENYGYTF.

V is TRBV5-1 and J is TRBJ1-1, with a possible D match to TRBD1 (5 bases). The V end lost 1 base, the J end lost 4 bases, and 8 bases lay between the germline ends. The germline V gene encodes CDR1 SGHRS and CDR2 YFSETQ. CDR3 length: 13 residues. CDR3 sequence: CASSLMGGTEAFF. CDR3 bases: TGCGCCAGCAGCTTGATGGGGGGCACTGAAGCTTTCTTT.

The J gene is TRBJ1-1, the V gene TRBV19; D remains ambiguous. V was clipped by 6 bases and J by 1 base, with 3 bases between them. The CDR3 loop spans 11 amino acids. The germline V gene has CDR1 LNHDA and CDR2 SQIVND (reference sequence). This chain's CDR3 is CASRRNTEAFF. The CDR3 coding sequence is TGTGCCAGTAGGAGGAACACTGAAGCTTTCTTT.

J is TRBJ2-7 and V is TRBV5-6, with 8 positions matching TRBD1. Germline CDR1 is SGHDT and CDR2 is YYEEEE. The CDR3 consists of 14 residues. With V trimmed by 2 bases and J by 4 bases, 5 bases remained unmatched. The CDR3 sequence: CASSLRQGAYEQYF. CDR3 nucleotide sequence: TGTGCCAGCAGCTTAAGGCAGGGGGCATACGAGCAGTACTTC.

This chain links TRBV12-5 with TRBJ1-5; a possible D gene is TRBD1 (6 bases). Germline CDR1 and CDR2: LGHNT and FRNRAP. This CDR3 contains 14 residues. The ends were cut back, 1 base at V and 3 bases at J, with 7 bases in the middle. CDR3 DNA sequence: TGTGCTAGTGGTTTGGGGACAGACAATCAGCCCCAGCATTTT. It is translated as CASGLGTDNQPQHF.

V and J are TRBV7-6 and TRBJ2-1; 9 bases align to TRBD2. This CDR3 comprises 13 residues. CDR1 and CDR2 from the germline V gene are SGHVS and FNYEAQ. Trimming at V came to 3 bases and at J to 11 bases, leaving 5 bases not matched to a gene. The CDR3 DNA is TGTGCCAGCAGCTTGAGAAGCGGGGGGCAGCAGTTCTTC. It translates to CASSLRSGGQQFF.

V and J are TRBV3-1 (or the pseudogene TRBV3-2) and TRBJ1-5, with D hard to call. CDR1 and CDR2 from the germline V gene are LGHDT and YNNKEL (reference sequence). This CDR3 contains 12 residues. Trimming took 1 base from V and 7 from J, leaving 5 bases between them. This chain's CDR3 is CASSQAGQPQHF. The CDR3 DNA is TGTGCCAGCAGCCAAGCTGGCCAGCCCCAGCATTTT.

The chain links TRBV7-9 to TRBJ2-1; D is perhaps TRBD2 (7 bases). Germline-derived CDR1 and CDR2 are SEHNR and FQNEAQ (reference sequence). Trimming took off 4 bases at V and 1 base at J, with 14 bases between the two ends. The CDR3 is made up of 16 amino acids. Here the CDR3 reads CASSSRGGGSYNEQFF. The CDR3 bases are TGTGCCAGCAGCTCCCGGGGAGGGGGTTCCTACAATGAGCAGTTCTTC.

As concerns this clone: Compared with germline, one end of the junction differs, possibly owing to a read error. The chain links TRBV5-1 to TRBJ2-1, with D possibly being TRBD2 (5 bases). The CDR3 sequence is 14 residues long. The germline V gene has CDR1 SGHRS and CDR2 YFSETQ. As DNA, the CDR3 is TGCGCCAGCAGCTTAAGTTCGGACTCGTTCCCCCGGGTCTTC. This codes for CASSLSSDSFPRVF. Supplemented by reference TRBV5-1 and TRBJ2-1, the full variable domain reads KAGVTQTPRYLIKTRGQQVTLSCSPISGHRSVSWYQQTPGQGLQFLFEYFSETQRNKGNFPGRFSGRQFSNSRSEMNVSTLELGDSALYLCASSLSSDSFPRVFGPGTRLTVL.

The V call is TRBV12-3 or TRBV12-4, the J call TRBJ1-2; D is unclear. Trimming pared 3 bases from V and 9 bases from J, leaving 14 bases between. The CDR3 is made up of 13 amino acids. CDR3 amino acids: CASSFSSLFSYTF. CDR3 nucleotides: TGTGCCAGCAGTTTCTCAAGCCTCTTCAGCTACACCTTC.

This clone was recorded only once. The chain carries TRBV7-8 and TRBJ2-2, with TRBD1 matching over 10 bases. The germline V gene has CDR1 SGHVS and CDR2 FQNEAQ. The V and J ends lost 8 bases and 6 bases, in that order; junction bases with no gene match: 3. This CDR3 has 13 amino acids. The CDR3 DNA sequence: TGTGCCAGCGCCGGGACAGGGGCCGGGGAGCTGTTTTTT. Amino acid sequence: CASAGTGAGELFF.

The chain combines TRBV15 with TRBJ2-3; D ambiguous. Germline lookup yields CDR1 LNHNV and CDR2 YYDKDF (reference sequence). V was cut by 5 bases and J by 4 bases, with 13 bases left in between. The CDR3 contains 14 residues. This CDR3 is CATSGPPLADTQYF. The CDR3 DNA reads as TGTGCCACCAGCGGCCCCCCGTTGGCAGATACGCAGTATTTT.

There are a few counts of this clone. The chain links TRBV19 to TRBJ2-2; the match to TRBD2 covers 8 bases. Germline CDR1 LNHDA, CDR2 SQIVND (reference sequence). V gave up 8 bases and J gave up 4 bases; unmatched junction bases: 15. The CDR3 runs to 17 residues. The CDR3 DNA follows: TGTGCCAGTCGCAACCTCCCGGGGGGGCCAGGCACCGGGGAGCTGTTTTTT. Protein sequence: CASRNLPGGPGTGELFF.